Listed here is a single T cell receptor (beta chain). The CDR3 length is 13 residues. Germline CDR1 SGHTA, CDR2 FQGNSA. Trimming shortened V by 1 base and J by 5 bases, and 6 bases separated the two germline ends. The record originates from a study of blood T cell repertoires in COVID-19. Assay: immunoSEQ multiplex PCR; the TCRdb copy retains only in-frame clones and omits some. There are roughly 70,000 clones in the sample; around 90% occur only once, and about 7.1% lies in the top ten. This TCR came from a human donor in a cohort sampled during active COVID-19. Material: peripheral blood. V usage is TRBV7-2 and J usage is TRBJ1-5; no firm D call. CDR3 in DNA: TGTGCCAGCAGCTTAGGGCTGTATCAGCCCCAGCATTTT. Its protein is CASSLGLYQPQHF.